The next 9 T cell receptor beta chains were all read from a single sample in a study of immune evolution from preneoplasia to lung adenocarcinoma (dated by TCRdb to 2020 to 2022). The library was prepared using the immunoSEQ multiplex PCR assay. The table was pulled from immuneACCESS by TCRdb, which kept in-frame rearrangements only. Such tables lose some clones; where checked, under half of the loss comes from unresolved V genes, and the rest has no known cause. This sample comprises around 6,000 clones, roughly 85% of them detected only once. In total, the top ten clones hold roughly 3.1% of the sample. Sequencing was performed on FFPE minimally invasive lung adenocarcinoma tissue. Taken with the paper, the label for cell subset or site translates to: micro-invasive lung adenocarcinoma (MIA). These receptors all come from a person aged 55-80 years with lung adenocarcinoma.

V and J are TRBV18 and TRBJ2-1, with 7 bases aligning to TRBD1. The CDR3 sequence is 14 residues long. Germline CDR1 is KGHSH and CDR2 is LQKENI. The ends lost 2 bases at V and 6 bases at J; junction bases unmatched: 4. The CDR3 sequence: CASSPGTDRNEQFF. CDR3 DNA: TGTGCCAGCTCACCAGGGACAGACCGCAATGAGCAGTTCTTC.

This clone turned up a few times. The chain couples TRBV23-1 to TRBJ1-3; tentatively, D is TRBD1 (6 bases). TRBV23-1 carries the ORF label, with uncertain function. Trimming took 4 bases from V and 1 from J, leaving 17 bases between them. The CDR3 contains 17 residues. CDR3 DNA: TGCGCCAGCAGTCCTCCATGGACAGATTGTTCTGGAAACACCATATATTTT. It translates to CASSPPWTDCSGNTIYF.

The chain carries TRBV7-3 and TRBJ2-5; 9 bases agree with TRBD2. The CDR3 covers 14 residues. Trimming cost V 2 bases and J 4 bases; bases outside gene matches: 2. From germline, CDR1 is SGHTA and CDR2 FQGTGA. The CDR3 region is CASSLGRGGETQYF. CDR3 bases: TGTGCCAGCAGCTTAGGGCGGGGGGGAGAGACCCAGTACTTC.

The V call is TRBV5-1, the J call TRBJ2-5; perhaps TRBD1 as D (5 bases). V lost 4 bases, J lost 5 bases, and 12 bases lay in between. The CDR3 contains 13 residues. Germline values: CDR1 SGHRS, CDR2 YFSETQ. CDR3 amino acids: CASSLEGVETQYF. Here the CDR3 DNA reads TGCGCCAGCAGCCTAGAAGGGGTGGAGACCCAGTACTTC.

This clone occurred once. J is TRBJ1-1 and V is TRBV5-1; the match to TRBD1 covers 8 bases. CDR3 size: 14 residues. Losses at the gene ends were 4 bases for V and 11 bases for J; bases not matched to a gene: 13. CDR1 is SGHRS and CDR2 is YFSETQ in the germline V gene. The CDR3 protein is CASSPPGQGPWAFF. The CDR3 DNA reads TGCGCCAGCAGCCCCCCAGGACAGGGACCCTGGGCTTTCTTT.

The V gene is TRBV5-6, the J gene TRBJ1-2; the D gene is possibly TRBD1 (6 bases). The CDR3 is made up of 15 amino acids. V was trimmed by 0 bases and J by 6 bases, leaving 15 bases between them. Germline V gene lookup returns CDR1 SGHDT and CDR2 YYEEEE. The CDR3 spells CASSLVRGLFDGYTF. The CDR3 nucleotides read TGTGCCAGCAGCTTGGTCAGGGGCCTATTTGATGGCTACACCTTC.

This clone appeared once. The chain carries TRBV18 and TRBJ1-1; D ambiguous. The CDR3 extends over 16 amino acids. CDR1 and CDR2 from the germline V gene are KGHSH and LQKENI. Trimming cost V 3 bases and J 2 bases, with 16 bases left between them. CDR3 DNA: TGTGCCAGCTCACCTTATAACTCTCCGGGAAACACTGAAGCTTTCTTT. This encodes CASSPYNSPGNTEAFF.

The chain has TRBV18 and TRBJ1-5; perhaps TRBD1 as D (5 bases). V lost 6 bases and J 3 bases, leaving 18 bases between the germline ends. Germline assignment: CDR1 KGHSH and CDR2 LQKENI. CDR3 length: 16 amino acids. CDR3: CASSKDQGPFNQPQHF. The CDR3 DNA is TGTGCCAGCTCCAAGGACCAGGGCCCCTTCAATCAGCCCCAGCATTTT.

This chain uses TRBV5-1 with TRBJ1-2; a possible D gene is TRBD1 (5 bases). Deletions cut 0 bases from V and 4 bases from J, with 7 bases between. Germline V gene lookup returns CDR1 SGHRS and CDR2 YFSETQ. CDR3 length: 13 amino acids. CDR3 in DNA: TGCGCCAGCAGCTTGGTCCAGGGCTATGGCTACACCTTC. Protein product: CASSLVQGYGYTF.